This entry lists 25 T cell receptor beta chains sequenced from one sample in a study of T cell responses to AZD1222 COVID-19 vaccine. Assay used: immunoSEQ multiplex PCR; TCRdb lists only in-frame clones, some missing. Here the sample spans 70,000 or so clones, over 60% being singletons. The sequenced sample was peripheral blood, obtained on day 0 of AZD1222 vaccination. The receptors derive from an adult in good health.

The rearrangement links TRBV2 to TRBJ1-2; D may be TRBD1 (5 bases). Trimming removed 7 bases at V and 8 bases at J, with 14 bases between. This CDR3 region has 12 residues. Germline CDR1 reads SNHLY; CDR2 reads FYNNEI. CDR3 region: CASNGGSVGYTF. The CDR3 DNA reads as TGTGCCAGCAACGGGGGATCGGTCGGCTACACCTTC.

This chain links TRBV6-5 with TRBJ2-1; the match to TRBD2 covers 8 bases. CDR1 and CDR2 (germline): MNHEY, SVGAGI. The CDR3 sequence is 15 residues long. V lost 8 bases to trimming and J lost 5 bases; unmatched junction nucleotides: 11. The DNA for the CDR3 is TGTGCCAGCTTGGGTCTACGGGGGGGCGACAATGAGCAGTTCTTC. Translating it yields CASLGLRGGDNEQFF.

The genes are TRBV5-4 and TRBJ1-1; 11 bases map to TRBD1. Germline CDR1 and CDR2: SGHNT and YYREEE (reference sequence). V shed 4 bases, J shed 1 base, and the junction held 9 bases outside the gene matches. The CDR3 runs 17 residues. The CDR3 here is CASSPGTGGSGNTEAFF. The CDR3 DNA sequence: TGTGCCAGCAGCCCGGGGACAGGGGGGAGTGGGAACACTGAAGCTTTCTTT.

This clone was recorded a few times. CDR3 sequence reads: CASWSRQGVGYTF. CDR3 bases: TGTGCCAGCTGGTCCCGACAGGGGGTCGGCTACACCTTC. The chain is built from TRBV6-5 and TRBJ1-2; 9 bases line up with TRBD1. The V gene's germline CDR1 is MNHEY and CDR2 SVGAGI. This CDR3 is 13 amino acids long. With V trimmed by 8 bases and J by 8 bases, 9 bases remained unmatched.

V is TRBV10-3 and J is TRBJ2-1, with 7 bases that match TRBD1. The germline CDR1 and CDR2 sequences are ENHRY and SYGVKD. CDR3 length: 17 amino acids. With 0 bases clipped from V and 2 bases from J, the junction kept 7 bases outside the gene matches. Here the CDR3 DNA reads TGTGCCATCAGTGAGTCTCCCCAGGGGGTCACCTACAATGAGCAGTTCTTC. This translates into CAISESPQGVTYNEQFF.

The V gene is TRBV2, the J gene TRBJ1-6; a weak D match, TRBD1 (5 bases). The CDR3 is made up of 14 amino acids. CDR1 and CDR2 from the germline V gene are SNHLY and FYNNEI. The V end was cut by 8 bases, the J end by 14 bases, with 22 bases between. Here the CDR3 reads CASETGTRLEALHF. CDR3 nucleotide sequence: TGTGCCAGCGAAACCGGGACCCGCTTAGAGGCCCTCCACTTT. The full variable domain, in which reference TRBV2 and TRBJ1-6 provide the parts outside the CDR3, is EPEVTQTPSHQVTQMGQEVILRCVPISNHLYFYWYRQILGQKVEFLVSFYNNEISEKSEIFDDQFSVERPDGSNFTLKIRSTKLEDSAMYFCASETGTRLEALHFGNGTRLTVT.

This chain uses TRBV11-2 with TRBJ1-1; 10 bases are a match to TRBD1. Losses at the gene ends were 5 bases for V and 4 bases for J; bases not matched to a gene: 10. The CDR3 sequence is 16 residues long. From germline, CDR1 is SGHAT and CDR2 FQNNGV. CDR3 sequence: CASSQTGGDRSTEAFF. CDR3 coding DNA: TGTGCCAGCAGCCAGACAGGGGGCGACAGGAGCACTGAAGCTTTCTTT.

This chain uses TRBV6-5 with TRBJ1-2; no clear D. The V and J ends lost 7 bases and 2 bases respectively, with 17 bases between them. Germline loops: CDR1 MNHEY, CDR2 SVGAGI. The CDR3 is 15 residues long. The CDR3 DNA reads TGTGCCAGCAACTCTCCCAGGCTGGGCAACTATGGCTACACCTTC. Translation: CASNSPRLGNYGYTF.

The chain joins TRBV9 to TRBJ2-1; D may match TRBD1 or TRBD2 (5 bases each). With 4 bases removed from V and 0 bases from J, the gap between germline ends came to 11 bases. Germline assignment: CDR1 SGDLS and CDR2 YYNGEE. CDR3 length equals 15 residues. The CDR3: CASSPRDRSYNEQFF. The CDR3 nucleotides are TGTGCCAGCAGCCCCCGGGACCGCTCCTACAATGAGCAGTTCTTC.

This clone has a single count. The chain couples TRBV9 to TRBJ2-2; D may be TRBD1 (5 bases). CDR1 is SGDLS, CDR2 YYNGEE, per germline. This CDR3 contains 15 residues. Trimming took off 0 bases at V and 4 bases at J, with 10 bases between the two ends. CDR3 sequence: CASSVVQGGTGELFF. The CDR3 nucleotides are TGTGCCAGCAGCGTAGTGCAGGGCGGCACCGGGGAGCTGTTTTTT.

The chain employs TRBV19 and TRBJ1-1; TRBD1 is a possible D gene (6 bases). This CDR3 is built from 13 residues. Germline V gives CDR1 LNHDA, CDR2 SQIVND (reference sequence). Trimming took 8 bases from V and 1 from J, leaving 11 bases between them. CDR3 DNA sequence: TGTGCCAGTCTCTGGGGGCAGAACACTGAAGCTTTCTTT. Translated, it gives CASLWGQNTEAFF.

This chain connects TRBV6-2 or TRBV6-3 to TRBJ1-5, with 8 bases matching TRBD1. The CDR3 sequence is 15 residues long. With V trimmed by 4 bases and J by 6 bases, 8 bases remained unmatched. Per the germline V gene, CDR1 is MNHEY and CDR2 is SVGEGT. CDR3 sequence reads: CASSSDQGASQPQHF. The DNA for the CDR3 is TGTGCCAGCAGTTCCGATCAGGGGGCTTCTCAGCCCCAGCATTTT.

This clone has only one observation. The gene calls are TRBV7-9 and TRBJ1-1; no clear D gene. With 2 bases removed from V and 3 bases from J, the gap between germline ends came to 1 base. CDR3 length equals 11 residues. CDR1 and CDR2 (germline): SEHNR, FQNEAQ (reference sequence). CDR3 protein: CASSLYTEAFF. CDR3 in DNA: TGTGCCAGCAGCTTATACACTGAAGCTTTCTTT.

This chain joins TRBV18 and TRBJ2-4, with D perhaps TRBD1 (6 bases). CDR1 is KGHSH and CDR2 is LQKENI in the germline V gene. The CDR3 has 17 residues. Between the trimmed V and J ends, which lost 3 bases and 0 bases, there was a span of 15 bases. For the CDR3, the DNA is TGTGCCAGCTCACCCACGGGACAACTCATAGCCAAAAACATTCAGTACTTC. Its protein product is CASSPTGQLIAKNIQYF.

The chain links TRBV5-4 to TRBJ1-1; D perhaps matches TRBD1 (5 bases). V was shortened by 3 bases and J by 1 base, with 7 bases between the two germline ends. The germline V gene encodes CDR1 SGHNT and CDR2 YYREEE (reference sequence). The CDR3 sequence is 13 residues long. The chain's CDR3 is CASSSGRNTEAFF. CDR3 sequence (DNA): TGTGCCAGCAGCTCGGGACGGAACACTGAAGCTTTCTTT.

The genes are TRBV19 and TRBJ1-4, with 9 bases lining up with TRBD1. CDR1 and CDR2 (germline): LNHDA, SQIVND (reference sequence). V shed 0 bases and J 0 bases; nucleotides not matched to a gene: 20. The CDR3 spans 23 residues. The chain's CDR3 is CASSIERTGGWRANPSTNEKLFF. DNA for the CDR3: TGTGCCAGTAGTATAGAAAGAACAGGGGGCTGGAGAGCCAATCCCTCAACTAATGAAAAACTGTTTTTT.

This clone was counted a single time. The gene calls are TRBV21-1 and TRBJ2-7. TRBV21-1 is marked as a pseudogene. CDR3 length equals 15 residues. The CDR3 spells CASRCVLHVLDEQYF. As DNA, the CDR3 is TGTGCCAGCAGATGTGTCTTACACGTGTTAGACGAGCAGTACTTC.

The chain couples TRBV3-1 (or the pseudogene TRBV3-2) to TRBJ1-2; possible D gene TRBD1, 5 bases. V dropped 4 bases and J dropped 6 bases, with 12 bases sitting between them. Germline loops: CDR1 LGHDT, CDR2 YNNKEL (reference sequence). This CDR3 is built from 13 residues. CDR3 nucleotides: TGTGCCAGCAGCCTTCGGGGCGCGGATGGCTACACCTTC. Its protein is CASSLRGADGYTF.

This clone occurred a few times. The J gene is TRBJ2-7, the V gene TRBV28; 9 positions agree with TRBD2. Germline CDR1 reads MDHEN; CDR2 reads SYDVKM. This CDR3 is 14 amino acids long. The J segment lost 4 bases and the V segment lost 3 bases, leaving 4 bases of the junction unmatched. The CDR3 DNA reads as TGTGCCAGCAGTTTGACTAGCGGCATATACGAGCAGTACTTC. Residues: CASSLTSGIYEQYF.

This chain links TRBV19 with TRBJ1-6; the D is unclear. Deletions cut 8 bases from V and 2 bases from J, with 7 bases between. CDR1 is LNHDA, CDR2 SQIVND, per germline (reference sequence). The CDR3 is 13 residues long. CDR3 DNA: TGTGCCAGTGCTCGCGCCTATAATTCACCCCTCCACTTT. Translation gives CASARAYNSPLHF.

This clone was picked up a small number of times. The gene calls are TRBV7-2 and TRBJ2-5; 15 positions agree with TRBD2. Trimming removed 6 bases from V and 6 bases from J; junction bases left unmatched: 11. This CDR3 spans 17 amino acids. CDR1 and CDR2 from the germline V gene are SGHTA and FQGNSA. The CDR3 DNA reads TGTGCCAGCAGTAGTAGCGGGACTAGCGGGGGGCGGCAGACCCAGTACTTC. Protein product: CASSSSGTSGGRQTQYF.

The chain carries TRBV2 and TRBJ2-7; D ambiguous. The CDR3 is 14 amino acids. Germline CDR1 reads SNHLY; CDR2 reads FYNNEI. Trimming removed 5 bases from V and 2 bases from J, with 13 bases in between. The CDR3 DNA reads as TGTGCCAGCAGTCCCACGCGCCAAGCCTACGAGCAGTACTTC. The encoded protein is CASSPTRQAYEQYF.

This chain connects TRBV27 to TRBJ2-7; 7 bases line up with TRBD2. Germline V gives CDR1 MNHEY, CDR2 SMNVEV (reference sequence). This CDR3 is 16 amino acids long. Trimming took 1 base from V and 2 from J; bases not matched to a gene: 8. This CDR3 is CASSLLPTSTTYEQYF. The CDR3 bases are TGTGCCAGCAGTTTATTACCGACTAGCACGACCTACGAGCAGTACTTC.

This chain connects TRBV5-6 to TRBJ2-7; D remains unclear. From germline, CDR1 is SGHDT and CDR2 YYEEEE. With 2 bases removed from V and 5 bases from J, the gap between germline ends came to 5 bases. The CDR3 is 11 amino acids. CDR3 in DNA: TGTGCCAGCAGCTTCACACACGAGCAGTACTTC. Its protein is CASSFTHEQYF.

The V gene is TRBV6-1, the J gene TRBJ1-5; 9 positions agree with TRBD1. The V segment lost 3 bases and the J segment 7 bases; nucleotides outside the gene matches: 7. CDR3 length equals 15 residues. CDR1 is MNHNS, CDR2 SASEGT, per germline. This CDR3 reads CASSDRQGVRQPQHF. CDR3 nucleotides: TGTGCCAGCAGTGACCGACAGGGGGTAAGACAGCCCCAGCATTTT.